A selection of T cell receptor beta chains follows, all from one sample in a study of blood T cell repertoires in COVID-19. Sequenced by immunoSEQ multiplex PCR; TCRdb stores in-frame clones only, minus some. This table holds under 250,000 clones, approximately 80% found once. Sequenced input: PBMCs or T cells enriched from blood (not recorded which). These receptors were taken from a man under 40 with acute COVID-19. Each CDR3 is given with its conserved first and last residue. A D gene is named only where the DNA matches it firmly. Clone size appears in some rows only: once, few, many, or a class for an expanded clone.

TRBD2	TRBV12-5	TRBJ2-1	.	TGTGCTAGTGGTTTGCTAGCGGGGGGAAACGAGCAGTTCTTC	CASGLLAGGNEQFF
TRBD1	TRBV7-6	TRBJ1-6	.	TGTGCCAGCAGCTTAGGGGACAGTTTTAATTCACCCCTCCACTTT	CASSLGDSFNSPLHF
TRBD1	TRBV7-3	TRBJ2-1	.	TGTGCCAGCAGCCCGGGACAGGGTAAGAGCTCCTACAATGAGCAGTTCTTC	CASSPGQGKSSYNEQFF
TRBD2	TRBV7-7	TRBJ2-6	.	TGTGCCAGCAGCTCCGCGGGGGCTGGGGCCAACGTCCTGACTTTC	CASSSAGAGANVLTF
TRBD2	TRBV27	TRBJ2-5	.	TGTGCCAGTAAGGGCGGGGGGGCATTACGTGAGACCCAGTACTTC	CASKGGGALRETQYF
TRBD1	TRBV18	TRBJ1-2	.	TGTGCCAGCTCACCCGGACAGGGGGCAGGAGGCTACACCTTC	CASSPGQGAGGYTF
.	TRBV7-9	TRBJ2-7	.	TGTGCCAGCAGCCCCTCCTCTTACTCCTACGAGCAGTACTTC	CASSPSSYSYEQYF
TRBD1	TRBV5-6	TRBJ1-2	.	TGTGCCAGCAGCCGGGGGACAGGGAAGGGTGGCTACACCTTC	CASSRGTGKGGYTF
TRBD1	TRBV9	TRBJ2-2	.	TGTGCCAGCAGCGCGGCTCAGGGGGCCGGCGGGGAGCTGTTTTTT	CASSAAQGAGGELFF
.	TRBV5-1	TRBJ2-5	few	TGCGCCAGCAGCCTCCAGGGGGAGGTGGGAGAGACCCAGTACTTC	CASSLQGEVGETQYF
.	TRBV3-1/TRBV3-2	TRBJ1-3	.	TGTGCCAGCAGCCAATTCGGACAGAGGCACACCATATATTTT	CASSQFGQRHTIYF
.	TRBV27	TRBJ1-5	.	TGTGCCAGCAGCCACCCAGGGGCGGGTCAGCCCCAGCATTTT	CASSHPGAGQPQHF
.	TRBV19	TRBJ2-1	.	TGTGCCAGTAGTATGTCCCCTGGGGGGTGGGATGAGCAGTTCTTC	CASSMSPGGWDEQFF
TRBD1	TRBV12-5	TRBJ1-2	.	TGTGCTAGTGGTTTAGGGGACAGGTCGCGGGGCTACACCTTC	CASGLGDRSRGYTF
.	TRBV3-1/TRBV3-2	TRBJ1-1	.	TGTGCCAGCAGCCAAGGCGGGAGTATGAACACTGAAGCTTTCTTT	CASSQGGSMNTEAFF
.	TRBV12-3/TRBV12-4	TRBJ2-7	.	TGTGCCAGCACCAAGCCGACAGAATACGAGCAGTACTTC	CASTKPTEYEQYF
.	TRBV6-5	TRBJ1-2	.	TGTGCCGACTCCGAAGGTGGCTCCGCCGGTGGCTACACCTTC	CADSEGGSAGGYTF
TRBD1	TRBV6-5	TRBJ2-7	.	TGTGCCAGCAGTTACTCGAAGGGACAGGGTTCCTGGGAGCAGTACTTC	CASSYSKGQGSWEQYF
TRBD1	TRBV2	TRBJ1-5	.	TGTGCCAGCAGTCCGGGACAGCCGAGATATAGCAATCAGCCCCAGCATTTT	CASSPGQPRYSNQPQHF
.	TRBV4-1	TRBJ2-1	.	TGCGCCAGCAGTGAGGGGGACGCCTACAATGAGCAGTTCTTC	CASSEGDAYNEQFF
.	TRBV12-3/TRBV12-4	TRBJ1-5	.	TGTGCCAGCAGTTTAGGGCGGCGGGAGCCCCAGCATTTT	CASSLGRREPQHF
.	TRBV5-6	TRBJ2-7	.	TGTGCCAGCAGCCCTCAGCCCGGGTACGAGCAGTACTTC	CASSPQPGYEQYF
.	TRBV7-9	TRBJ1-6	.	TGTGCCAGCAGCCCCCGGGGAGGCGACTCCTATAATTCACCCCTCCACTTT	CASSPRGGDSYNSPLHF
TRBD1	TRBV28	TRBJ1-2	.	TGTGCCAGCAGTCCGACAGGGAACTATGGCTACACCTTC	CASSPTGNYGYTF
.	TRBV19	TRBJ1-4	.	TGTGCCAGTAGGACACAGGGCGGAGGTAATGAAAAACTGTTTTTT	CASRTQGGGNEKLFF
.	TRBV7-9	TRBJ2-5	.	TGTGCCAGCAGCTTAGCGGTCGCAGGGGAAGAGACCCAGTACTTC	CASSLAVAGEETQYF
TRBD1	TRBV28	TRBJ2-1	.	TGTGCCAGCAGTTTATATGCGACAGGGGTCTTCTACAATGAGCAGTTCTTC	CASSLYATGVFYNEQFF
TRBD1	TRBV19	TRBJ2-7	.	TGTGCCAGTAGTATAGATCAAGGGACAGCCTCCTACGAGCAGTACTTC	CASSIDQGTASYEQYF
.	TRBV28	TRBJ2-7	.	TGTGCCAGCAGTCTCGGAGGGAAGGGTCCCTACGAGCAGTACTTC	CASSLGGKGPYEQYF
.	TRBV10-3	TRBJ1-1	.	TGTGCCATCAGTGAGTCGGGTCAGGGGAACACTGAAGCTTTCTTT	CAISESGQGNTEAFF
.	TRBV7-3	TRBJ1-4	.	TGTGCCAGCAGCGGGGGGTCCAATGAAAAACTGTTTTTT	CASSGGSNEKLFF
.	TRBV11-2	TRBJ1-2	once	TGTGCCAGCACCCCACAGGAAAAGGGTGGCTACACCTTC	CASTPQEKGGYTF
TRBD1	TRBV5-1	TRBJ2-2	.	TGCGCCAGCAGCTGGGCGGGGGACAGGGTCCCCCGGGAGCTGTTTTTT	CASSWAGDRVPRELFF
.	TRBV6-5	TRBJ2-1	.	TGTGCCAGCCGAGATGGGAGCGGAAATGAGCAGTTCTTC	CASRDGSGNEQFF
.	TRBV5-5	TRBJ1-2	.	TGTGCCAGCAGCCAACCCGGACAGAACTATGGCTACACCTTC	CASSQPGQNYGYTF
.	TRBV27	TRBJ1-3	.	TGTGCCAGCAGTTTAAATCCTGTCTCTGGAAACACCATATATTTT	CASSLNPVSGNTIYF
.	TRBV5-1	TRBJ2-3	once	TGCGCCAGCTTCCGCGGGGTCACAGATACGCAGTATTTT	CASFRGVTDTQYF
TRBD1	TRBV28	TRBJ1-1	few	TGTGCCAGCAGAGGTAGGCGGGACAGGGCAACTTTCTTT	CASRGRRDRATFF
TRBD1	TRBV3-1/TRBV3-2	TRBJ1-2	.	TGTGCCAGCAGCTTAACTCGACAGGGCCCTAACTATGGCTACACCTTC	CASSLTRQGPNYGYTF
TRBD1	TRBV29-1	TRBJ1-2	.	TGCAGCGGCTGGGACAGGGGGCCAAGTGGGGACTATGGCTACACCTTC	CSGWDRGPSGDYGYTF
.	TRBV6-5	TRBJ1-3	once	TGTGCCAGCAGTTACTCAGCCTCTGGAAACACCATATATTTT	CASSYSASGNTIYF
.	TRBV7-9	TRBJ2-7	few	TGTGCCAGCAGCTCCGAGGGTTTCGGAAATGCGGTGCAGTACTTC	CASSSEGFGNAVQYF
TRBD2	TRBV7-6	TRBJ2-7	.	TGTGCCAGCAGTCGGACTAGCGGGGGGGCCAGCGAGCAGTACTTC	CASSRTSGGASEQYF